Listed here is a single T cell receptor (beta chain). Its antigen is still unknown. The sample originates from a study of OX40 agonist ivuxolimab in advanced cancers. Study-wide background: Hepatocellular carcinoma, melanoma, renal cell or head and neck cancer was diagnosed in the dose-escalation patients. Partial responses were recorded for three patients, including one with hepatocellular carcinoma and two with cutaneous melanoma. Findings and limits, study-wide: Relative to CD4+, CD8+ T cells held more expanded clones on average. Among the least clonally expanded were partial responders at 0.1-3.0 mg/kg.

Clones were sequenced by immunoSEQ multiplex PCR, and TCRdb holds only the in-frame ones, with some missing. The sample includes tens of thousands of clones, 85% to 90% of them seen just once. From germline, CDR1 is LNHDA and CDR2 SQIVND (reference sequence). The CDR3 extends over 16 amino acids. V lost 3 bases, J lost 0 bases, and 12 bases lay in between. The sequence came from an adult with an advanced solid tumor such as melanoma, head and neck, liver or kidney cancer. This chain connects TRBV19 to TRBJ2-1; D remains ambiguous. The input for sequencing was CD4+ or CD8+ T cells sorted from blood, taken in a trial of the OX40 agonist ivuxolimab. The CDR3, as DNA: TGTGCCAGTAGTATGAGTGTTCTCAGCTCCTACAATGAGCAGTTCTTC. It codes for CASSMSVLSSYNEQFF.